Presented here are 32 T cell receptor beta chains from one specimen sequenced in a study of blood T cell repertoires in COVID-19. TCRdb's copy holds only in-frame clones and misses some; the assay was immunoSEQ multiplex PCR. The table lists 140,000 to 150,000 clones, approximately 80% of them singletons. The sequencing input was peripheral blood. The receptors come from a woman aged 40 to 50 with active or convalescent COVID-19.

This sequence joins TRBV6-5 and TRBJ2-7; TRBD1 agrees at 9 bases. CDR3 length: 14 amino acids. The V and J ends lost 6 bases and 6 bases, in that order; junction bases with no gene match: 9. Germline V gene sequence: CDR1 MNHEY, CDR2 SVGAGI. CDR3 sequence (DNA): TGTGCCAGCAGAGCCGGGGACAGGGTAGGCGAGCAGTACTTC. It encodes CASRAGDRVGEQYF.

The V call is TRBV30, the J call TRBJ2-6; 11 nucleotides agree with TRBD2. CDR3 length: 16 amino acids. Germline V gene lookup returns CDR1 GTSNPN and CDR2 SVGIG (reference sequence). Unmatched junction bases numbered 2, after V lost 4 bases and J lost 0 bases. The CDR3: CAWTLAGASGANVLTF. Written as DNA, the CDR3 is TGTGCCTGGACACTAGCGGGGGCCTCTGGGGCCAACGTCCTGACTTTC.

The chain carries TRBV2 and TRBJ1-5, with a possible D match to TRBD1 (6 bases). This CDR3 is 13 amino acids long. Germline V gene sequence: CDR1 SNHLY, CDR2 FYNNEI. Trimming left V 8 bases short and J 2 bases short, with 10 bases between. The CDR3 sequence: CASGRGGNQPQHF. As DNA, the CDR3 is TGTGCCAGCGGCAGGGGTGGCAATCAGCCCCAGCATTTT. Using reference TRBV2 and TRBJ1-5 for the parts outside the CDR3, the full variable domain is EPEVTQTPSHQVTQMGQEVILRCVPISNHLYFYWYRQILGQKVEFLVSFYNNEISEKSEIFDDQFSVERPDGSNFTLKIRSTKLEDSAMYFCASGRGGNQPQHFGDGTRLSIL.

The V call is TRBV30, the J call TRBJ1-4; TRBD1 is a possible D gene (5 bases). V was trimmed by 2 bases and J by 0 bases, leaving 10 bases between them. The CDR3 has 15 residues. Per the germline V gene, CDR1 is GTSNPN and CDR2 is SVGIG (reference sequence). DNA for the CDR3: TGTGCCTGGAGTACCCGGGGGGCAACTAATGAAAAACTGTTTTTT. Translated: CAWSTRGATNEKLFF.

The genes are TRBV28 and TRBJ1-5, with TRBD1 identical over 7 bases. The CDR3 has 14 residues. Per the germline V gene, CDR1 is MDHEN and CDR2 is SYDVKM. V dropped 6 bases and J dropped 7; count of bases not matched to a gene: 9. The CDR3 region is CASSKPGGWQPQHF. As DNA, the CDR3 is TGTGCCAGCAGCAAACCAGGGGGTTGGCAGCCCCAGCATTTT.

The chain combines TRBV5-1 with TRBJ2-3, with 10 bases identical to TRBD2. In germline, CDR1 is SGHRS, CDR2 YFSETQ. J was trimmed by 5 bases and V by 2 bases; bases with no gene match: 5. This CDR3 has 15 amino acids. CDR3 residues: CASSFSSGGKDTQYF. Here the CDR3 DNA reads TGCGCCAGCAGCTTTTCTAGCGGGGGCAAAGATACGCAGTATTTT.

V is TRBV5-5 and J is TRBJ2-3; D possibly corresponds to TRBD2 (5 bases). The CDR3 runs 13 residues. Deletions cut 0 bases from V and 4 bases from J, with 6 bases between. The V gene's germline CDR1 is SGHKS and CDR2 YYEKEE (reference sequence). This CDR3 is CASSLVGADTQYF. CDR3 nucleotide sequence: TGTGCCAGCAGCTTGGTCGGGGCAGATACGCAGTATTTT.

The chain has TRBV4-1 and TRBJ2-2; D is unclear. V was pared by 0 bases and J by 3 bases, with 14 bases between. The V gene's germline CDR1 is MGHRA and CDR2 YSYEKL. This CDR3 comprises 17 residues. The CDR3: CASSQEIPVRYTGELFF. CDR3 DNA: TGCGCCAGCAGCCAAGAAATCCCCGTCCGGTACACCGGGGAGCTGTTTTTT.

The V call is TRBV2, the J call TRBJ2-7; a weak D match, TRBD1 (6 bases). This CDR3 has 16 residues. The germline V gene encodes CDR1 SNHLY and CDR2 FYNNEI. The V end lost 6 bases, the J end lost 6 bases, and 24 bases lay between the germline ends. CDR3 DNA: TGTGCCAGCAGCGCGACGGGACACCTGCGTAGCTCCGAGCAGTACTTC. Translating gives CASSATGHLRSSEQYF.

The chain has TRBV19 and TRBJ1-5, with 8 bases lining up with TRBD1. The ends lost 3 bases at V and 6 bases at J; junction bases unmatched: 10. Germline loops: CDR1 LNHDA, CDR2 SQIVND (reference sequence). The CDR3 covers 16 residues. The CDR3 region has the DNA TGTGCCAGTAGTATTGTCAGGGGGCGACGTCTTCAGCCCCAGCATTTT. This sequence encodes CASSIVRGRRLQPQHF. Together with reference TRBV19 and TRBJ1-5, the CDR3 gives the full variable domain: DGGITQSPKYLFRKEGQNVTLSCEQNLNHDAMYWYRQDPGQGLRLIYYSQIVNDFQKGDIAEGYSVSREKKESFPLTVTSAQKNPTAFYLCASSIVRGRRLQPQHFGDGTRLSIL.

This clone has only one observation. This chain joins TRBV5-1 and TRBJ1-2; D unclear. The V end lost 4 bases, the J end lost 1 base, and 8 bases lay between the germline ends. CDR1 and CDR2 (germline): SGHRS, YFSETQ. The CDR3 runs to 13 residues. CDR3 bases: TGCGCCAGCAGCCTCCTCAGTAACTATGGCTACACCTTC. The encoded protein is CASSLLSNYGYTF.

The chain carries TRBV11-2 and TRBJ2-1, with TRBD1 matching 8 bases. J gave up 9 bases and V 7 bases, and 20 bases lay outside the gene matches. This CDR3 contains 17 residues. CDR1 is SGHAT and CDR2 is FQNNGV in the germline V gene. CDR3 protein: CASNPFPPAQGASEQFF. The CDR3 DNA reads TGTGCCAGCAACCCCTTCCCTCCAGCCCAGGGGGCAAGTGAGCAGTTCTTC.

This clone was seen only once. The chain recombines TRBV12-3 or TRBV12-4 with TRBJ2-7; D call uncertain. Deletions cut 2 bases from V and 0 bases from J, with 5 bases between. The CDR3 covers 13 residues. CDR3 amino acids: CASSLTPSYEQYF. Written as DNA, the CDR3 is TGTGCCAGCAGTTTAACACCCTCCTACGAGCAGTACTTC.

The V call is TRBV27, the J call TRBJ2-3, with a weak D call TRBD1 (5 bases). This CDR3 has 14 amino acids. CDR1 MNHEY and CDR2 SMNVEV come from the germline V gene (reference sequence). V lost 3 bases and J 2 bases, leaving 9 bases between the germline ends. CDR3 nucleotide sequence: TGTGCCAGCAGTTTGACGACAGACACAGATACGCAGTATTTT. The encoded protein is CASSLTTDTDTQYF.

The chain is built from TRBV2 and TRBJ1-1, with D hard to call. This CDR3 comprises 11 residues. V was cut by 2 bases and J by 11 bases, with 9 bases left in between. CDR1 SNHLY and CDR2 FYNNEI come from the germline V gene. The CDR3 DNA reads TGTGCCAGCAGTGAATACGGAGGGGCTTTCTTT. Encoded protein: CASSEYGGAFF.

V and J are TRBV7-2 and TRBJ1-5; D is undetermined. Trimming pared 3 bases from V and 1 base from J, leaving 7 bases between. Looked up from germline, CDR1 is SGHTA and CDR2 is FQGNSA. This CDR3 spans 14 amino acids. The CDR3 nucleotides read TGTGCCAGCAGCTTGCTGAGCAGCAATCAGCCCCAGCATTTT. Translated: CASSLLSSNQPQHF.

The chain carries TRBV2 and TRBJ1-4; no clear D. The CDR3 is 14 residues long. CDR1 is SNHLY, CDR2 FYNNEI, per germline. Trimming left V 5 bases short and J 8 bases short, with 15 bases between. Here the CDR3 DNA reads TGTGCCAGCAGTCTTGACGTTGGGAGGGAAAAACTGTTTTTT. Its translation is CASSLDVGREKLFF.

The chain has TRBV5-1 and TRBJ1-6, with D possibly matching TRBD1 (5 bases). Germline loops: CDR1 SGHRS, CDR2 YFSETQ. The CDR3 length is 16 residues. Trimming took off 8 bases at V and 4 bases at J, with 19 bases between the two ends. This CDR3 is CARRGREEFYNSPLHF. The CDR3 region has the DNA TGCGCCAGAAGGGGTCGCGAAGAATTTTATAATTCACCCCTCCACTTT.

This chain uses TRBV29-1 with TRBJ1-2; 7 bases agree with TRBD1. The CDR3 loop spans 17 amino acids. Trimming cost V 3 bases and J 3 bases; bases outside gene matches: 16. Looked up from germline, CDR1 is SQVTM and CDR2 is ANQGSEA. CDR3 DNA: TGCAGCGTTGAGGAGGCCGCTGGACAGGAACATTACTATGGCTACACCTTC. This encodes CSVEEAAGQEHYYGYTF.

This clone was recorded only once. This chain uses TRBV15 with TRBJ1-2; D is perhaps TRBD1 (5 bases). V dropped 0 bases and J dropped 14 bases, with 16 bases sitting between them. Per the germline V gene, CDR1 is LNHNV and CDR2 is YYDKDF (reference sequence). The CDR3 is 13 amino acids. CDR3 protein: CATSREGLQFGTF. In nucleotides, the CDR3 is TGTGCCACCAGCAGAGAGGGGCTCCAGTTCGGGACCTTC.

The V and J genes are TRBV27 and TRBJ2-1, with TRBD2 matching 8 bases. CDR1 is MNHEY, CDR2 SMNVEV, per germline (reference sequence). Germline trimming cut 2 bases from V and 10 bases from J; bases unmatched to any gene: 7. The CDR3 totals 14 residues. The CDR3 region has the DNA TGTGCCAGCAGTTTACCAGTTAGCGGGACAGAGCAGTTCTTC. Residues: CASSLPVSGTEQFF.

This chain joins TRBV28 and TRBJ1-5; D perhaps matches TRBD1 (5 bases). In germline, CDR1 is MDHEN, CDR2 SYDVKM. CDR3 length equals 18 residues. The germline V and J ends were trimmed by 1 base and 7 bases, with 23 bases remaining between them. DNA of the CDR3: TGTGCCAGCAGTTTATTAGGTTGGTCACACCCCGGACACCAGCCCCAGCATTTT. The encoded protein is CASSLLGWSHPGHQPQHF.

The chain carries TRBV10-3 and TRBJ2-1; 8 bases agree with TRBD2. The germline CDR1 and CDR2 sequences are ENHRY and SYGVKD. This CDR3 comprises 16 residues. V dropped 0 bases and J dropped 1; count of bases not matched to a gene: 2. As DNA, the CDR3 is TGTGCCATCAGTGAGTCGGCTAGCGGGTCCTACAATGAGCAGTTCTTC. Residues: CAISESASGSYNEQFF.

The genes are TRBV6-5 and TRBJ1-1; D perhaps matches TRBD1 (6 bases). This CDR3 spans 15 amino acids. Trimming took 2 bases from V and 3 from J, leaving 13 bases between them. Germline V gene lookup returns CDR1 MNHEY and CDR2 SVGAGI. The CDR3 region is CASSYVSGVHTEAFF. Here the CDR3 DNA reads TGTGCCAGCAGTTACGTGTCAGGGGTTCACACTGAAGCTTTCTTT.

CDR3 DNA: TGTGCCAGCAGCTGGGGACAGGGGGCACCCTACGAGCAGTACTTC. Its protein product is CASSWGQGAPYEQYF. The rearrangement joins TRBV5-8 to TRBJ2-7; 12 bases map to TRBD1. The CDR3 has 15 amino acids. CDR1 and CDR2 from the germline V gene are SGHTS and YDEGEE. The J segment lost 2 bases and the V segment lost 3 bases, leaving 3 bases of the junction unmatched.

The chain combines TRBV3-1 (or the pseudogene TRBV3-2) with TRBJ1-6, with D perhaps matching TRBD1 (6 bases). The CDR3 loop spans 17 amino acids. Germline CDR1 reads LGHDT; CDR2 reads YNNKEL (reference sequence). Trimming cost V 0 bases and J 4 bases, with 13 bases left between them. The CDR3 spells CASSQEGGTPYNSPLHF. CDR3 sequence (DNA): TGTGCCAGCAGCCAAGAAGGTGGGACACCATATAATTCACCCCTCCACTTT.

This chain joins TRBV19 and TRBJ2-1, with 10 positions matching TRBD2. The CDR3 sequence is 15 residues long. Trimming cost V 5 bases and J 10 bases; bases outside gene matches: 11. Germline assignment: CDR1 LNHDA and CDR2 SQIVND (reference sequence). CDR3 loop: CASSAWTSGEREQFF. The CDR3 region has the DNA TGTGCCAGTAGTGCTTGGACTAGCGGAGAGCGCGAGCAGTTCTTC.

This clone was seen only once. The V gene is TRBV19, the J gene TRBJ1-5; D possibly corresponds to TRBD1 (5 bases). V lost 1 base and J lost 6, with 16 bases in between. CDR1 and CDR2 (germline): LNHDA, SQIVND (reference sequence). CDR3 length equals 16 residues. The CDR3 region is CASSIVAYGQGQPQHF. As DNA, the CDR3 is TGTGCCAGTAGTATAGTGGCATACGGGCAGGGTCAGCCCCAGCATTTT. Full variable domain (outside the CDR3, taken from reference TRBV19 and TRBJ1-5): DGGITQSPKYLFRKEGQNVTLSCEQNLNHDAMYWYRQDPGQGLRLIYYSQIVNDFQKGDIAEGYSVSREKKESFPLTVTSAQKNPTAFYLCASSIVAYGQGQPQHFGDGTRLSIL.

The CDR3 nucleotides are TGTGCCAGCAGTTACTCAGGGGGGTCTAGTCAGCCCCAGCATTTT. Its protein is CASSYSGGSSQPQHF. The V call is TRBV28, the J call TRBJ1-5, with 7 bases that match TRBD1. The trim removed 4 bases at V and 6 bases at J, leaving 9 bases unmatched. Germline V gives CDR1 MDHEN, CDR2 SYDVKM. The CDR3 spans 15 residues.

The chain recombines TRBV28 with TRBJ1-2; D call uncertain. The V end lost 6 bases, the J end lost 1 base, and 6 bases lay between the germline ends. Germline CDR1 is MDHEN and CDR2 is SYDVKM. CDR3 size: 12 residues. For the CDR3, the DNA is TGTGCCAGCAGGGGAGGTAACTATGGCTACACCTTC. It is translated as CASRGGNYGYTF.

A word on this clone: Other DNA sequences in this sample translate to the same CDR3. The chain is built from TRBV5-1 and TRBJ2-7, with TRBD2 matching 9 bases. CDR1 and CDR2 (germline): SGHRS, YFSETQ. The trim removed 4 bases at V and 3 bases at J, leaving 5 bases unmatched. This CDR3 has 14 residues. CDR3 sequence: CASSLGTSNYEQYF. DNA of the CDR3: TGCGCCAGCAGCCTAGGGACTAGCAACTACGAGCAGTACTTC.

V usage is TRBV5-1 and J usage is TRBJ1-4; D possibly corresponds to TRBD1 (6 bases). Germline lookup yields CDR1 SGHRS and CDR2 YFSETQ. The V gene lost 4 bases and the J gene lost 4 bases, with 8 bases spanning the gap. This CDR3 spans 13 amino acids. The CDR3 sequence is CASSRGHNEKLFF. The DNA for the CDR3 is TGCGCCAGCAGCCGGGGACATAATGAAAAACTGTTTTTT.